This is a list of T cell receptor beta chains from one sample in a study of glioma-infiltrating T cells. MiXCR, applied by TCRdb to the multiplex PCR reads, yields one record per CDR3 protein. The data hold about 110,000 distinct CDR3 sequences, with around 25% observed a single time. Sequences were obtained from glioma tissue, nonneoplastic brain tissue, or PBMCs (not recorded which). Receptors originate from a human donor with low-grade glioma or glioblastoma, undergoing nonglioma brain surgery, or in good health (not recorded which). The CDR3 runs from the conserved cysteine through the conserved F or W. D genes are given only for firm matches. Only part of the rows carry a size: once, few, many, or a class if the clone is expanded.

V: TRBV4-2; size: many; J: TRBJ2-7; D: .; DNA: TGTGCCAGCAGCCAAGTACTTTCCGGGAGCCACGAGCAGTACTTC; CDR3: CASSQVLSGSHEQYF
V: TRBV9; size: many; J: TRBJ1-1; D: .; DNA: TGTGCCAGCACCGCTTTGGGGGATGAAGCTTTCTTT; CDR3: CASTALGDEAFF
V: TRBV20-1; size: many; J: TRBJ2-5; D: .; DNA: TGCAGTGCTTCCCCGGGTCAAGAGACCCAGTACTTC; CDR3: CSASPGQETQYF
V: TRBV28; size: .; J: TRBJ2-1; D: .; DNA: TGTGCCAGCAACTCCCTAATCGGGGCCTACGAGCAGTTCTTC; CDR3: CASNSLIGAYEQFF
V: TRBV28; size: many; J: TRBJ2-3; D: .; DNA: TGTGCCAGCAGTTTTTCAGATACGCAGTATTTT; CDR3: CASSFSDTQYF
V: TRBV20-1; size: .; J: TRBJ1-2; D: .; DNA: TGCAGTGCTAAGGGGGTGAACTATGGCTACACCTTC; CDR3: CSAKGVNYGYTF
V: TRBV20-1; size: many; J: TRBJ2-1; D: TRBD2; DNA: TGCAGTGCCCAAGGGTCTAGCGGGTTCTACAATGAGCAGTTCTTC; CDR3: CSAQGSSGFYNEQFF
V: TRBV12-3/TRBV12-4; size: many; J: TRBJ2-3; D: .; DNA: TGTGCCAGCAGTCCCACCGGACACCAGACAGATACGCAGTATTTT; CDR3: CASSPTGHQTDTQYF
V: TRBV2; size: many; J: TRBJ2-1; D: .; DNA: TGTGCCAGCAGTGACGGGAAGCGGGCAGTCTACAATGAGCAGTTCTTC; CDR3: CASSDGKRAVYNEQFF
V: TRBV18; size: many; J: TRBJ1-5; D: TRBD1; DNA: TGTGCCAGCGCCCCGGGACAGTCCGATAATCAGCCCCAGCATTTT; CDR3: CASAPGQSDNQPQHF
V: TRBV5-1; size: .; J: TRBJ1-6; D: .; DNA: TGCGCCAGCAGCTTACAACAGGCCTATAATTCACCCCTCCACTTT; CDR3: CASSLQQAYNSPLHF
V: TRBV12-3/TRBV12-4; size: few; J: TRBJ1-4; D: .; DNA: TGTGCCAGCAGTTTACAGGTCATGGGAAGTGAAAAACTGTTTTTT; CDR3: CASSLQVMGSEKLFF
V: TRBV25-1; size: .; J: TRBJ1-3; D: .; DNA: TGTGACAGCCCCCTCGGGGGTGCAGACACCATATATTTT; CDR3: CDSPLGGADTIYF
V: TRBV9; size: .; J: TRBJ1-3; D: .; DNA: TGTGCCAGCAGCGTAACCTCTGGCTCTGGAAACACCACATATTTT; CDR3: CASSVTSGSGNTTYF
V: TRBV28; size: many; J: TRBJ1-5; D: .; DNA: TGTGCCAGCATCGCCGGGACACTCGGTATCTTCCGGCCCCAGCATTTT; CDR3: CASIAGTLGIFRPQHF
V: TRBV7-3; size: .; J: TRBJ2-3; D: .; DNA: TGTGCCAGCAGCCATGGTAATAGCGGCAGCACAGATACGCAGTATTTT; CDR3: CASSHGNSGSTDTQYF
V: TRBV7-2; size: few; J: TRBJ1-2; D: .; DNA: TGTGCCAGCACCCGCGCGGAGGGCCGAGGACTAAAGGATGGCTACACCTTC; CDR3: CASTRAEGRGLKDGYTF
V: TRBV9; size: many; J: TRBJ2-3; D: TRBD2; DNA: TGTGCCAGCAGCGTAGTTAGCGGGAGAACAGATACGCAGTATTTT; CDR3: CASSVVSGRTDTQYF
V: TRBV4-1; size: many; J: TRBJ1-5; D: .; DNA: TGCGCCAGCAGCCAAGACTGGAATCAGCCCCAGCATTTT; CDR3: CASSQDWNQPQHF
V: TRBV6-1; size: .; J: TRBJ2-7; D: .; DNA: TGTGATAGCAGTGAAGTGAGGACACTCACCCCCGAGCAGTACTTC; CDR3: CDSSEVRTLTPEQYF
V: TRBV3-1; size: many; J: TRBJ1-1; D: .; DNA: TGTGCCAGCAGCCAAGGAGACGCAGAGAGGACTGAAGCTTTCTTT; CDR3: CASSQGDAERTEAFF
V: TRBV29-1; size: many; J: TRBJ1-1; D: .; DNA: TGCAGCGTTGAAACTGGTGAAGCTTTCTTT; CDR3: CSVETGEAFF
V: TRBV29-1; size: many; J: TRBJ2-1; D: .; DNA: TGCAGCGTTGAAAGGTTAAGACGCGAGCAGTTCTTC; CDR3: CSVERLRREQFF
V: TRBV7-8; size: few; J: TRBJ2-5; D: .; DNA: TGTGCCAGCAGCCCTCGAGGGGGGTCCCAAGAGACCCAGTACTTC; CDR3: CASSPRGGSQETQYF
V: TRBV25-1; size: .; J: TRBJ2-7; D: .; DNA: TGTGCCAGCAGTGTACCGGGCTCCTACGAGGGGTACTTC; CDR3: CASSVPGSYEGYF
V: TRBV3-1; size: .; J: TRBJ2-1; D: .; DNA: TGTGCCAGCAGCCAATACAGAATTTCCTACAATGAGCAGTTCTTC; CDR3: CASSQYRISYNEQFF
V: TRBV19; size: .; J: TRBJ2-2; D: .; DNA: TGTGCCAGTACCGGGGGGACAGCATACACCGGGGAGCTGTTTTTT; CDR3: CASTGGTAYTGELFF
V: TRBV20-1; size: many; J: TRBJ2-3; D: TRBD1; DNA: TGCAGTGCTATGCCGGGACAGGGAACAGATACGCAGTATTTT; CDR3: CSAMPGQGTDTQYF
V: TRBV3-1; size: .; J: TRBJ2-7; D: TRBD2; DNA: TGTGCCAGCAGCCAAGATATCGGGACTAGCGCCTACAATGAGCAGTACTTC; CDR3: CASSQDIGTSAYNEQYF
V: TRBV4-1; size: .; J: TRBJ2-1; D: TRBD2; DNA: TGCGCCAGCAGCCAAATAGGAACTAGCGGGAGTTACAATGAGCAGTTCTTC; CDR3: CASSQIGTSGSYNEQFF
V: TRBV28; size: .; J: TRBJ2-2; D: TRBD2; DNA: TGTGCCAGCAGTCCTCTCGGGAGGCGGGCCACCGGGGAGCTGCTTTTT; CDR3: CASSPLGRRATGELLF
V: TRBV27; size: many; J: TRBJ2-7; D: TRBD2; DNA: TGTGCCAGCAGCCTACTAGCGGGGTCTTACGAGCAGTACTTC; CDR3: CASSLLAGSYEQYF
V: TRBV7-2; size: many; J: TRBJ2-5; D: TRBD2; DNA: TGTGCCAGCAGCTTCGGGCGGGGGGGCCCAGAGACCCAGTACTTC; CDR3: CASSFGRGGPETQYF
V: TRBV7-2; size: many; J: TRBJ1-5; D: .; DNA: TGTGCCAGCAGCTTAAGAGGGAAGCCCCAGCATTTT; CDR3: CASSLRGKPQHF
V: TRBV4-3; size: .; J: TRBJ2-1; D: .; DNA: TGCGCCAGCAGCCAAGATCTTCCCCCTCGGACCGTAGAAGCACAGTTCTTC; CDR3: CASSQDLPPRTVEAQFF
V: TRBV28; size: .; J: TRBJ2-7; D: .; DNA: TGTGCCAGCAGTTTATCTGCCTACGAGCAGTACTTC; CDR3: CASSLSAYEQYF
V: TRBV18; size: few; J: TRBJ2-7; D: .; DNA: TGTGCCAGCTCACCAAAACCGGACGGACAGCTGGCAGCGCTGCCCTCCTACGAGCAGTACTTC; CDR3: CASSPKPDGQLAALPSYEQYF
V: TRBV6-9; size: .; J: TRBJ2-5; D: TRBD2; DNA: TGTGCCAGCAGTTACCTTGCGGGGGGGCCCGAGACCCAGTACTTC; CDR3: CASSYLAGGPETQYF
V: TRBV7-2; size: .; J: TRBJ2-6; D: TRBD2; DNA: TGTGCCAGCAGCTTCGGGGGGGGCCCCTCTGGGGCCAACGTCCTGACTTTC; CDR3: CASSFGGGPSGANVLTF
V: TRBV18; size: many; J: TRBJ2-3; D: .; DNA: TGTGCCAGCTCACCAAGCGCGGGCCTCAGCACAGATACGCAGTATTTT; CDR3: CASSPSAGLSTDTQYF
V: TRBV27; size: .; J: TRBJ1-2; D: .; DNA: TGTGCCAGTAGTTCGGACAGACGAGATGGCTACATCTTC; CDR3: CASSSDRRDGYIF
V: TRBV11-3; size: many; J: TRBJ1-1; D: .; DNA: TGTGCCAGCAGCGTTAGGTATGAAGCTTTCTTT; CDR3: CASSVRYEAFF
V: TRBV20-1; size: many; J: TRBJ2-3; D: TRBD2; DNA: TGCAGTGGGGAAGCGGGAGCTCCCAGAGATACGCAGTATTTT; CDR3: CSGEAGAPRDTQYF
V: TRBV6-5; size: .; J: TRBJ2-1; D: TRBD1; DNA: TGTGCCAGCAGTTACTCCGGGACAGGGACTAATGAGCAGTTCTTC; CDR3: CASSYSGTGTNEQFF
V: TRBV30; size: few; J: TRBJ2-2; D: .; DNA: TGTGCCTGGAGTGGGCGGGGGCGGGAGCTGTTTTTT; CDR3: CAWSGRGRELFF
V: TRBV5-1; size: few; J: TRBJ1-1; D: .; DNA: TGCGCCACTGCGGAGGGGGGCGTCGGCACTGAAGCTTTCTTT; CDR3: CATAEGGVGTEAFF
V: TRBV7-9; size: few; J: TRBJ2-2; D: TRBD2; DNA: TGTGCCAGCAGCTTAGACCCACTAGGGACTATGAACACCGGGGAGCTGTTTTTT; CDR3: CASSLDPLGTMNTGELFF
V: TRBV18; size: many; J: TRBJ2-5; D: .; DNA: TGTGCCAGCTCACCGCTGCGAGGGGAGACCCAGTACTTC; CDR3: CASSPLRGETQYF
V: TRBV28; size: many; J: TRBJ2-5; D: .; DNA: TGTGCCACCCGGGAATTCCAAGAGACCCAGTACTTC; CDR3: CATREFQETQYF
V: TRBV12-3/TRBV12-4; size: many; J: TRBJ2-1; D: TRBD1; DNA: TGTGCCAGCAGTTTCCCCCCAGACAGGGGCCACTACAATGAGCAGTTCTTC; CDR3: CASSFPPDRGHYNEQFF
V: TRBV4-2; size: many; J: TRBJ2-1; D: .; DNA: TGTGCCAGCAGCCAAGAAGACAGCTTTTACAATGAGCAGTTCTTC; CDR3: CASSQEDSFYNEQFF
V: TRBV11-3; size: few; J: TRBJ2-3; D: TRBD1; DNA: TGTGCCAGCAGCTCCCGGGACAGGGGCTCAGATACGCAGTATTTT; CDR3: CASSSRDRGSDTQYF
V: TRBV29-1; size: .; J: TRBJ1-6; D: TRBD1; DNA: TGCAGCGTTGCCGCTGGGACAGGGGGCGTTTCTTCACCCCTCCACTTT; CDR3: CSVAAGTGGVSSPLHF
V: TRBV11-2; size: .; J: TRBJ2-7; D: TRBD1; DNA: TGTGCCAGCAGCTTCGGGGTCTGGACAGGGGGACACTACGAGCAGTACTTC; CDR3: CASSFGVWTGGHYEQYF
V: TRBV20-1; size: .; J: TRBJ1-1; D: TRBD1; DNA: TGCAGTTCTATAGGGATCAGGGGGGATTTCACTGAAGCTTTCTTT; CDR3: CSSIGIRGDFTEAFF
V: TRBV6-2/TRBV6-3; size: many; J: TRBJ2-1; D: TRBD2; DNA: TGTGCCAGCAGTCCGGGACTAGCGGACTACAATGAGCAGTTCTTC; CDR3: CASSPGLADYNEQFF
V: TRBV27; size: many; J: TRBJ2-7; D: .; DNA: TGTGCCAGCAGTTGGGACTCGCGGTACTACGAGCAGTACTTC; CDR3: CASSWDSRYYEQYF
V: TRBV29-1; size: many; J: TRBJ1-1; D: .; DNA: TGCAGCGTTGACGGGAAACTGAACACTGAAGCTTTCTTT; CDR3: CSVDGKLNTEAFF
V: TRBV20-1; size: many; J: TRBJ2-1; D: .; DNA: TGCAGTGCTAGATCGGACAGCAATGAGCAGTTCTTC; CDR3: CSARSDSNEQFF
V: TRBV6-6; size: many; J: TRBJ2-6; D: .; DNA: TGTGCCAGCAGTTACCTCGGACAGCCAGGCTCTGGGGCCAACGTCCTGACTTTC; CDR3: CASSYLGQPGSGANVLTF